Below, 14 T cell receptor beta chains from the same sample are listed, as sequenced in a study of blood T cell repertoires in COVID-19. Data came from immunoSEQ multiplex PCR; TCRdb stores just in-frame clones and leaves some out. The table lists 150,000 to 200,000 clones, approximately 80% of them singletons, with about 7.7% in the top ten. Sequenced input: peripheral blood. Receptors were obtained from a woman in her thirties or forties with COVID-19, enrolled during active disease.

This sequence joins TRBV19 and TRBJ2-7, with 8 bases fitting TRBD1. The CDR3 length is 16 residues. In germline, CDR1 is LNHDA, CDR2 SQIVND (reference sequence). V was clipped by 3 bases and J by 3 bases; unmatched bases: 10. The CDR3 nucleotides are TGTGCCAGTAGTATGTATGGGACAGGTTATCTCTACGAGCAGTACTTC. Translated: CASSMYGTGYLYEQYF. The full variable domain, in which reference TRBV19 and TRBJ2-7 provide the parts outside the CDR3, is DGGITQSPKYLFRKEGQNVTLSCEQNLNHDAMYWYRQDPGQGLRLIYYSQIVNDFQKGDIAEGYSVSREKKESFPLTVTSAQKNPTAFYLCASSMYGTGYLYEQYFGPGTRLTVT.

This clone turned up a few times. The CDR3 DNA sequence: TGTGCCAGCAGCCGAGACAGGGGGCGCGAAAAACTGTTTTTT. It specifies CASSRDRGREKLFF. The chain combines TRBV7-9 with TRBJ1-4; 10 nucleotides match TRBD1. Germline lookup yields CDR1 SEHNR and CDR2 FQNEAQ (reference sequence). This CDR3 region has 14 residues. V lost 5 bases, J lost 8 bases, and 5 bases stayed unmatched. Using reference TRBV7-9 and TRBJ1-4 for the parts outside the CDR3, the full variable domain is DTGVSQNPRHKITKRGQNVTFRCDPISEHNRLYWYRQTLGQGPEFLTYFQNEAQLEKSRLLSDRFSAERPKGSFSTLEIQRTEQGDSAMYLCASSRDRGREKLFFGSGTQLSVL.

The V and J genes are TRBV7-3 and TRBJ2-1; no clear D. Deletions cut 5 bases from V and 1 base from J, with 9 bases between. CDR1 is SGHTA and CDR2 is FQGTGA in the germline V gene. The CDR3 runs 14 residues. The CDR3 region is CASSPRSSYNEQFF. DNA of the CDR3: TGTGCCAGCAGCCCCCGTAGTTCCTACAATGAGCAGTTCTTC.

This chain joins TRBV7-2 and TRBJ2-4; possible D gene TRBD2, 5 bases. This CDR3 is built from 13 residues. The germline CDR1 and CDR2 sequences are SGHTA and FQGNSA. V was shortened by 4 bases and J by 6 bases, with 10 bases between the two germline ends. The CDR3: CASSSLDLNIQYF. In DNA, the CDR3 is TGTGCCAGCAGCTCACTAGACCTAAACATTCAGTACTTC.

The V gene is TRBV27, the J gene TRBJ1-5; 8 positions agree with TRBD1. Looked up from germline, CDR1 is MNHEY and CDR2 is SMNVEV (reference sequence). This CDR3 comprises 16 residues. With 4 bases clipped from V and 2 bases from J, the junction kept 7 bases outside the gene matches. The CDR3 DNA reads as TGTGCCAGCAGTTCACTACAGGGGGATGGCAATCAGCCCCAGCATTTT. Its protein is CASSSLQGDGNQPQHF.

This rearrangement joins TRBV2 to TRBJ2-1; 9 bases fit TRBD1. J lost 6 bases, V lost 7 bases, and 4 bases had no gene match. CDR1 is SNHLY and CDR2 is FYNNEI in the germline V gene. CDR3 length: 13 residues. The DNA for the CDR3 is TGTGCCAGCACCGGGACAGGGCTCAATGAGCAGTTCTTC. Translating gives CASTGTGLNEQFF.

This clone was seen only a few times. The rearrangement joins TRBV10-1 to TRBJ2-3; the match to TRBD1 covers 7 bases. The CDR3 length is 15 residues. In germline, CDR1 is WNHNN, CDR2 SYGVQD (reference sequence). V was pared by 2 bases and J by 2 bases, with 4 bases of the junction left unmatched. This CDR3 is CASSEPGQNTDTQYF. CDR3 DNA sequence: TGCGCCAGCAGTGAGCCGGGACAGAACACAGATACGCAGTATTTT.

The chain recombines TRBV29-1 with TRBJ1-4; D remains ambiguous. CDR1 SQVTM and CDR2 ANQGSEA come from the germline V gene. V was cut by 7 bases and J by 5 bases, with 11 bases left in between. CDR3 length: 12 amino acids. The CDR3: CSARHLNEKLFF. CDR3 nucleotides: TGCAGCGCTCGACATCTAAATGAAAAACTGTTTTTT.

This chain uses TRBV11-2 with TRBJ2-5; 11 positions match TRBD2. This CDR3 has 15 residues. Germline CDR1 and CDR2: SGHAT and FQNNGV. Trimming cost V 4 bases and J 1 base; bases outside gene matches: 2. Here the CDR3 DNA reads TGTGCCAGCAGCTATACTAGCGGGAGCCAAGAGACCCAGTACTTC. Translating it yields CASSYTSGSQETQYF.

This rearrangement joins TRBV5-5 to TRBJ2-1; no definite D call. The V gene lost 0 bases and the J gene lost 2 bases, with 9 bases spanning the gap. The length of the CDR3 is 15 residues. Germline V lookup: CDR1 SGHKS, CDR2 YYEKEE (reference sequence). The CDR3 loop is CASSLAPVAYNEQFF. Written as DNA, the CDR3 is TGTGCCAGCAGCTTGGCTCCAGTCGCCTACAATGAGCAGTTCTTC.

The chain combines TRBV29-1 with TRBJ1-4; a weak D match, TRBD1 (5 bases). Germline loops: CDR1 SQVTM, CDR2 ANQGSEA. V gave up 4 bases and J gave up 10 bases, with 13 bases separating them. This CDR3 spans 12 amino acids. CDR3 residues: CSVGPGDGKLFF. In DNA, the CDR3 is TGCAGCGTTGGGCCGGGGGACGGAAAACTGTTTTTT.

The gene calls are TRBV7-9 and TRBJ1-1; D remains unclear. From germline, CDR1 is SEHNR and CDR2 FQNEAQ (reference sequence). Trimming cost V 1 base and J 6 bases, with 12 bases left between them. This CDR3 has 14 residues. In nucleotides, the CDR3 is TGTGCCAGCAGCTTAGTGTGGGGAGGTGCTGAAGCTTTCTTT. Its protein is CASSLVWGGAEAFF.

The genes are TRBV2 and TRBJ2-7, with D perhaps TRBD2 (6 bases). The CDR3 is 12 residues long. Trimming removed 9 bases at V and 1 base at J, with 10 bases between. Germline V CDR1 and CDR2: SNHLY, FYNNEI. CDR3 in amino acids: CASAGTSYEQYV. Here the CDR3 DNA reads TGTGCCAGTGCAGGGACTTCCTACGAGCAGTACGTC.

The chain carries TRBV5-8 and TRBJ1-2; 7 nucleotides line up with TRBD1. The CDR3 has 13 residues. Germline V gene data show CDR1 as SGHTS and CDR2 as YDEGEE. Trimming took 5 bases from V and 3 from J; bases not matched to a gene: 4. The CDR3 sequence: CASRRTGYYGYTF. DNA of the CDR3: TGTGCCAGCAGACGGACAGGTTACTATGGCTACACCTTC.